The 19 T cell receptor beta chains below all came from one sample that was sequenced in a study of read filtering for tumor transcriptome and immune sequencing. Molecular barcoded adaptors covering alpha/delta and beta/gamma chains were used on roughly 370 ng RNA. Each CDR3 protein is one row after TCRdb ran MiXCR on the reads. The sample has roughly 6,000 distinct CDR3 sequences, about a quarter seen once. The sequencing sample was made of a population of CD138-negative cells sorted from bone marrow. These TCRs come from a donor aged 40 or over with multiple myeloma.

This clonotype was recorded many times. The gene calls are TRBV4-1 and TRBJ2-1; D is perhaps TRBD1 or TRBD2 (5 bases each). CDR3 length: 16 residues. Per germline, CDR1 MGHRA and CDR2 YSYEKL. Trimming pared 3 bases from V and 5 bases from J, leaving 17 bases between. The CDR3 reads CASSHEAGAANNEQFF. The CDR3 DNA reads TGCGCCAGCAGCCACGAAGCCGGGGCGGCTAACAATGAGCAGTTCTTC.

In this sample, this clonotype turned up a few times. A much larger clone sits a single nucleotide away, making a read error possible. This chain joins TRBV6-5 and TRBJ1-4; no firm D call. The V gene's germline CDR1 is MNHEY and CDR2 SVGAGI. The CDR3 length is 15 residues. For the CDR3, the DNA is TGTGCCAGCAGTTACACGTCCGGGCCAAATGAAGAACTGTTTTTT. The encoded protein is CASSYTSGPNEELFF.

With regard to this clonotype: A much larger clonotype is one base distant, so this may be a read error. This chain uses TRBV9 with TRBJ2-1; the D is unclear. This CDR3 is built from 14 residues. The V end was cut by 0 bases, the J end by 6 bases, with 10 bases between. Germline V gene lookup returns CDR1 SGDLS and CDR2 YYNGEE. DNA of the CDR3: TGTGCCAGCAGCGTAGCGGCCCAATGCAATGAGCAGTTCTTC. Translation: CASSVAAQCNEQFF.

V is TRBV29-1 and J is TRBJ2-7; D may be TRBD1 (5 bases). This CDR3 spans 11 amino acids. Looked up from germline, CDR1 is SQVTM and CDR2 is ANQGSEA. Trimming took off 4 bases at V and 7 bases at J, with 11 bases between the two ends. The CDR3 DNA is TGCAGCGTTGCGGACGGACATGAGCAGTACTTC. Amino acids: CSVADGHEQYF.

This clonotype was observed at least ten times. At one end the junction does not follow the germline gene, possibly because of a read error. The chain uses TRBV7-2 and TRBJ2-1; D possibly corresponds to TRBD2 (6 bases). The germline gives CDR1 SGHTA, CDR2 FQGNSA. The CDR3 sequence is 15 residues long. CDR3: CASSLAFSSYNEQFF. The CDR3, as DNA: TGTGCCAGCAGCCTAGCGTTTAGCTCCTACAATGAGCAGTTCTTC.

To note about this clonotype: The junction does not match germline at one end; this may be a read error. The chain uses TRBV20-1 and TRBJ1-4; 9 bases align to TRBD1. In germline, CDR1 is DFQATT, CDR2 SNEGSKA (reference sequence). The CDR3 runs 13 residues. The CDR3 coding sequence is TGCAATGCTAGGGGGACAGGGATCGAAAAACTGTTTTTT. Its protein is CNARGTGIEKLFF.

This clonotype was seen many times. The chain carries TRBV29-1 and TRBJ1-3; weak D call: TRBD1 (5 bases). The ends were cut back, 6 bases at V and 1 base at J, with 10 bases in the middle. In germline, CDR1 is SQVTM, CDR2 ANQGSEA. The CDR3 consists of 13 residues. CDR3 DNA: TGCAGCGTGGGGGACGGATCTGGAAACACCATATATTTT. Protein: CSVGDGSGNTIYF.

In the case of this clonotype: A far larger clone lies a single base away; this is likely a read error. This chain connects TRBV5-6 to TRBJ2-1; TRBD1 might be the D (5 bases). Trimming cost V 0 bases and J 6 bases, with 10 bases left between them. The CDR3 is 14 amino acids. Germline V CDR1 and CDR2: SGHDT, YYEEEE. The CDR3 is CASSLDGASNEQFF. The CDR3 bases are TGTGCCAGCAGCTTGGATGGGGCCTCCAATGAGCAGTTCTTC.

This clonotype is labeled medium-sized (0.01 to 0.1%). The chain has TRBV29-1 and TRBJ2-1; 10 bases match TRBD2. Losses at the gene ends were 6 bases for V and 4 bases for J; bases not matched to a gene: 6. Looked up from germline, CDR1 is SQVTM and CDR2 is ANQGSEA. CDR3 length: 14 residues. The CDR3: CSVSGGAGYNEQFF. The CDR3 region has the DNA TGCAGCGTGAGCGGGGGGGCGGGATACAATGAGCAGTTCTTC.

This clonotype was seen at least ten times. The chain uses TRBV12-3 or TRBV12-4 and TRBJ2-5; D is unresolved. The CDR3 is 14 amino acids. V gave up 1 base and J gave up 5 bases, with 11 bases separating them. The CDR3 sequence: CASSLGHSSETQYF. The CDR3 DNA is TGTGCCAGCAGTTTAGGGCATTCGAGCGAGACCCAGTACTTC.

The sample holds many counts of this clonotype. The V gene is TRBV6-1, the J gene TRBJ2-1; TRBD2 aligns across 11 bases. The V segment lost 3 bases and the J segment 2 bases; nucleotides outside the gene matches: 0. The CDR3 consists of 15 residues. In germline, CDR1 is MNHNS, CDR2 SASEGT. The CDR3 coding sequence is TGTGCCAGCAGTGATAGCGGGGGGGCCTACAATGAGCAGTTCTTC. Amino acids: CASSDSGGAYNEQFF.

This clonotype was seen ten or more times. The chain uses TRBV6-2 or TRBV6-3 and TRBJ2-1; TRBD2 aligns across 8 bases. The CDR3 has 14 amino acids. With 6 bases clipped from V and 3 bases from J, the junction kept 4 bases outside the gene matches. The V gene's germline CDR1 is MNHEY and CDR2 SVGEGT. This CDR3 reads CASRLAGLYNEQFF. DNA for the CDR3: TGTGCCAGCAGATTAGCGGGGCTCTACAATGAGCAGTTCTTC.

On this clonotype itself: A junction boundary mismatches the germline segment, possibly from a read error. The rearrangement links TRBV2 to TRBJ2-1, with D tentatively TRBD2 (6 bases). The CDR3 length is 16 residues. CDR1 is SNHLY, CDR2 FYNNEI, per germline. This CDR3 reads CDSRTSGPSAYYEQFF. The CDR3 nucleotides are TGTGACAGCAGGACCAGCGGGCCTAGCGCGTACTATGAGCAGTTCTTC.

This clonotype counts as medium-sized. The chain couples TRBV10-2 to TRBJ2-1; 8 nucleotides agree with TRBD2. Germline values: CDR1 WSHSY, CDR2 SAAADI. V lost 0 bases and J lost 4; bases outside the gene matches: 2. This CDR3 region has 15 residues. Here the CDR3 reads CASSESRGGYNEQFF. In DNA, the CDR3 is TGCGCCAGCAGTGAGTCTCGCGGGGGGTACAATGAGCAGTTCTTC.

This clonotype was recorded many times. The chain carries TRBV29-1 and TRBJ2-7, with unresolved D. The CDR3 has 14 amino acids. Trimming shortened V by 4 bases and J by 3 bases, and 16 bases separated the two germline ends. Germline values: CDR1 SQVTM, CDR2 ANQGSEA. CDR3 DNA sequence: TGCAGCGTTGTCCACCCTACAAAAGGCTACGAGCAGTACTTC. Protein: CSVVHPTKGYEQYF.

This clonotype occurred many times. The chain couples TRBV2 to TRBJ2-2, with no clear D. Germline lookup yields CDR1 SNHLY and CDR2 FYNNEI. This CDR3 is 14 amino acids long. V lost 7 bases and J lost 0, with 9 bases in between. CDR3 sequence reads: CASNPTSNTGELFF. The CDR3 DNA sequence: TGTGCCAGCAACCCGACTTCGAACACCGGGGAGCTGTTTTTT.

This clonotype was counted ten times or more. Possible read error: a much larger clone is one base away. This is likely a read error, given that the CDR3 carries no conserved phenylalanine or tryptophan at its end. CDR3 protein: CASSHSYEQYS. The CDR3 region has the DNA TGTGCCAGCAGCCACTCCTACGAGCAGTACTCC. The chain uses TRBV2 and TRBJ2-7, with no clear D. The germline CDR1 and CDR2 sequences are SNHLY and FYNNEI. V was cut by 6 bases and J by 0 bases, with 3 bases left in between. There are 11 residues in the CDR3.

This clonotype was observed many times. The V call is TRBV6-5, the J call TRBJ1-1, with D unresolved. Germline CDR1 and CDR2: MNHEY and SVGAGI. With 0 bases removed from V and 0 bases from J, the gap between germline ends came to 8 bases. The CDR3 consists of 15 residues. The CDR3 nucleotides read TGTGCCAGCAGTTACTCGGCCCGTATGAACACTGAAGCTTTCTTT. It is translated as CASSYSARMNTEAFF.

At least ten counts were recorded for this clonotype. CDR3 amino acids: CSASSVDRAHEQYF. In DNA, the CDR3 is TGCAGTGCTAGCTCCGTGGACAGGGCTCACGAGCAGTACTTC. The V call is TRBV20-1, the J call TRBJ2-7; TRBD1 matches at 8 bases. The ends lost 3 bases at V and 5 bases at J; junction bases unmatched: 9. The length of the CDR3 is 14 residues. Per the germline V gene, CDR1 is DFQATT and CDR2 is SNEGSKA (reference sequence).